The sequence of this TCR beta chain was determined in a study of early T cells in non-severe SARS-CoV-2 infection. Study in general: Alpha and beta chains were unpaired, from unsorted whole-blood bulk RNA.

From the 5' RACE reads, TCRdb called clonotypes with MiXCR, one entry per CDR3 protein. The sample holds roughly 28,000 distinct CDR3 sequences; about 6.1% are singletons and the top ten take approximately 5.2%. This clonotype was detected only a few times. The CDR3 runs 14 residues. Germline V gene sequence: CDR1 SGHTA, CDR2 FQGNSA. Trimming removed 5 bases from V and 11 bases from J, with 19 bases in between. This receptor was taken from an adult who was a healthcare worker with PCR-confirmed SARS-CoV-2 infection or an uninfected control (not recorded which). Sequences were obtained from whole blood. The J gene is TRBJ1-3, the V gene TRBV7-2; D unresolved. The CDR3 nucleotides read TGTGCCAGCAGCCCTGGGCCCTTTAATCCCTCCATATATTTT. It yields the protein CASSPGPFNPSIYF.